This record concerns one T cell receptor beta chain sequence. Antigen: not known. The germline CDR1 and CDR2 sequences are SSHAT and FNYEAQ (reference sequence). The CDR3 spans 15 residues. TCRdb re-called the 5' RACE reads; one entry per CDR3 protein, DNA not given. Its table lists a few hundred thousand distinct CDR3 sequences. This record comes from a study of T cells expressing NK-cell markers. Notes on the study in general: The study found these clonotypes also leading the CD3+CD56-NKG2C+ fraction in a handful of donors. The share of CD8+ T cells held by dominant NKG2C+ clonotypes was about 1.0-7.5% in several donors.

V is TRBV7-7 and J is TRBJ2-1; TCRdb lists TRBD1, though no DNA is available to test this call. Sequencing was carried out using blood T cells: a sorted CD56 or NKG2C T cell subset, CD4+ or CD8+ T cells, or bulk PBMC T cells (not recorded which). This receptor was obtained from a woman aged 45-65 years in good health. CDR3 residues: CASSLQGDITIEQFF.